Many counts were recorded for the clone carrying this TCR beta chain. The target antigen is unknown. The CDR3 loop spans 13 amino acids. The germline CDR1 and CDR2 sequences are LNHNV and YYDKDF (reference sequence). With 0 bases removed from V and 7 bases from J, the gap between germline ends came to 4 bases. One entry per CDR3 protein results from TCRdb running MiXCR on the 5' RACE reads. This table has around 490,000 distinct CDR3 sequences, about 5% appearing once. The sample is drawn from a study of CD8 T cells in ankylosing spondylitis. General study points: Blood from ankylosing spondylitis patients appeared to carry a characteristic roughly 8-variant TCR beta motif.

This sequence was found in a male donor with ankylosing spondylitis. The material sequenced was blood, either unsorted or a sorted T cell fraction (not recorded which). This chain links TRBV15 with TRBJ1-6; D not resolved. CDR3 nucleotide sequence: TGTGCCACCAGCAGAGACCGAAATTCACCCCTCCACTTT. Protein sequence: CATSRDRNSPLHF.